Listed here is a single TCR beta chain. Assay: immunoSEQ multiplex PCR; the TCRdb copy retains only in-frame clones and omits some. The repertoire holds fewer than 300,000 clones, with roughly four fifths as singletons. The sample is drawn from a study of cytotoxic CD8 clonotypes in ibrutinib-treated CLL. CDR3 length equals 12 residues. Trimming took 8 bases from V and 1 from J, leaving 8 bases between them. Looked up from germline, CDR1 is ENHRY and CDR2 is SYGVKD. This rearrangement joins TRBV10-3 to TRBJ1-1; the D is unclear. The sequence derives from a human donor with chronic lymphocytic leukemia. Here the sequenced sample was PBMCs, taken at disease progression, from a patient treated with ibrutinib. Written as DNA, the CDR3 is TGTGCCATCGGGGAAACGAACACTGAAGCTTTCTTT. Protein: CAIGETNTEAFF.